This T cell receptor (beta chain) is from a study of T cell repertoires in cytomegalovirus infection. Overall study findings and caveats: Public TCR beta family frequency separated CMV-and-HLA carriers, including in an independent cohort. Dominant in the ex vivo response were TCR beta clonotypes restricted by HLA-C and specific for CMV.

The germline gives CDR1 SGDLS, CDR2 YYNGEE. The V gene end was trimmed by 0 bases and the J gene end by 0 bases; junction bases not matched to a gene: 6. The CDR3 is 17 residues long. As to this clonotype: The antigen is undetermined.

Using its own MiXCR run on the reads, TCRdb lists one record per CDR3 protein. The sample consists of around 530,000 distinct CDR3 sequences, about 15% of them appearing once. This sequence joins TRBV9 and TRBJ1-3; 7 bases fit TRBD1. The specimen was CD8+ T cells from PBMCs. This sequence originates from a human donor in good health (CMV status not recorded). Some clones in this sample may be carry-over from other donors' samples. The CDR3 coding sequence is TGTGCCAGCAGCGTAGATGGGACAGCAAGCTCTGGAAACACCATATATTTT. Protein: CASSVDGTASSGNTIYF.